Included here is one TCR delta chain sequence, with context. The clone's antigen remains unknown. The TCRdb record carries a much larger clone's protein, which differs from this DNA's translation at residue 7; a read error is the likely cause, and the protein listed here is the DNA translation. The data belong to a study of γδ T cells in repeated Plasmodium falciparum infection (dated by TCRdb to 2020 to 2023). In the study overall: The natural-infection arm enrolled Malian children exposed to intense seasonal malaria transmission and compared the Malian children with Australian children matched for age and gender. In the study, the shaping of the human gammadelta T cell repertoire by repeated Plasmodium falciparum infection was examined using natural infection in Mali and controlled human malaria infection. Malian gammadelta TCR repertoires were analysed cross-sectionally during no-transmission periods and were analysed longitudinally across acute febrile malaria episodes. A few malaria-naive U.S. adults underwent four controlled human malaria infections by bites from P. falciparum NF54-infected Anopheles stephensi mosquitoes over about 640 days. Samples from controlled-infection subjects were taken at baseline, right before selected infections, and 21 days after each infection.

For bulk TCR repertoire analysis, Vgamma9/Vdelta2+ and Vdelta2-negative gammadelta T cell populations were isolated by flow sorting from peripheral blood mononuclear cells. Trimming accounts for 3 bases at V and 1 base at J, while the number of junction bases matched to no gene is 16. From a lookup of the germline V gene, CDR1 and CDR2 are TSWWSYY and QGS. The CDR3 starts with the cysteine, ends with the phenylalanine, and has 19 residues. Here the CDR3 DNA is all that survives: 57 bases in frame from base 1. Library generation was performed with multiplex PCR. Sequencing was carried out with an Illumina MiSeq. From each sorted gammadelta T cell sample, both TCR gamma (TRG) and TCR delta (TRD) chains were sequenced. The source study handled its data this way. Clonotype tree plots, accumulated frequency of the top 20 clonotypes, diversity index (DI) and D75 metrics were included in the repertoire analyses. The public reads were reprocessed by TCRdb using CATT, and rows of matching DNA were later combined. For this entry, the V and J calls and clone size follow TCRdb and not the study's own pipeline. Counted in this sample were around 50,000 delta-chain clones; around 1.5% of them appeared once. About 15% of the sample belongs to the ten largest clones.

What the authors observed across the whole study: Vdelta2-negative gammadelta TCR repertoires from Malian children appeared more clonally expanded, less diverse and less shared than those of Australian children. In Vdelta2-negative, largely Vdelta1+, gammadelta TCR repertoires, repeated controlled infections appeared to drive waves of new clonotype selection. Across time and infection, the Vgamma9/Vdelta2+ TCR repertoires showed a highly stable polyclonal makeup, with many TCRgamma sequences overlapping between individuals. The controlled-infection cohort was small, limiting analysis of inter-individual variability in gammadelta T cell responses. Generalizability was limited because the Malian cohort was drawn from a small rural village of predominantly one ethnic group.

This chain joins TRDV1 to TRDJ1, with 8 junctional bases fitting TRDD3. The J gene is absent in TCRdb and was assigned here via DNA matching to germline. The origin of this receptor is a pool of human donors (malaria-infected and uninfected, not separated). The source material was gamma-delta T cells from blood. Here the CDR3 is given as CALGDAHEYWGPLTDKLIF. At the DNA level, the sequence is TGTGCTCTTGGGGACGCCCACGAATACTGGGGGCCGCTCACCGATAAACTCATCTTT.